The rows below give T cell receptor beta chains drawn from one sample of a study of T cell responses to AZD1222 COVID-19 vaccine. The table came from immunoSEQ multiplex PCR; TCRdb's copy has only in-frame clones and leaves some out. The data hold roughly 90,000 clones, with roughly 89% observed a single time. This specimen was peripheral blood, taken 28 days after the second AZD1222 dose. The receptor source for this set is an adult who received the AZD1222 COVID-19 vaccine. CDR3s include the opening cysteine and the closing phenylalanine or tryptophan. D genes are given only for firm matches. Not every row has a clone size; where given, it reads once, few, many or a size class.

TRBJ2-3	TRBV11-2	.	17	.	CASSFRAAGTLTDTQYF	TGTGCCAGCAGCTTCAGAGCCGCCGGGACGCTCACAGATACGCAGTATTTT
TRBJ2-6	TRBV5-5	.	16	.	CASSFHMGTGANVLTF	TGTGCCAGCAGCTTTCACATGGGTACTGGGGCCAACGTCCTGACTTTC
TRBJ2-1	TRBV5-1	.	14	once	CASSLSFSYNEQFF	TGCGCCAGCAGCTTGAGCTTTTCCTACAATGAGCAGTTCTTC
TRBJ2-5	TRBV30	.	13	.	CAWRTKTEETQYF	TGTGCCTGGAGAACCAAGACGGAGGAGACCCAGTACTTC
TRBJ2-7	TRBV29-1	TRBD2	16	.	CSVGTSGGASSYEQYF	TGCAGCGTTGGGACTAGCGGGGGGGCGAGCTCCTACGAGCAGTACTTC
TRBJ2-7	TRBV27	TRBD2	16	once	CASSLLAGGSWYEQYF	TGTGCCAGCAGTTTATTGGCGGGGGGGTCCTGGTACGAGCAGTACTTC
TRBJ2-3	TRBV5-1	.	16	.	CASSLGGGPSTDTQYF	TGCGCCAGCAGCTTGGGGGGGGGCCCTAGCACAGATACGCAGTATTTT
TRBJ2-5	TRBV11-2	TRBD1	16	.	CASSPGPGTGIGTQYF	TGTGCCAGCAGCCCCGGTCCCGGGACAGGGATCGGGACCCAGTACTTC
TRBJ2-7	TRBV6-2/TRBV6-3	.	14	.	CASSYAHLGYEQYF	TGTGCCAGCAGTTACGCGCATCTGGGGTACGAGCAGTACTTC
TRBJ2-3	TRBV25-1	TRBD1	17	.	CASNSFSGTGSTDTQYF	TGTGCCAGCAATAGCTTTTCCGGGACAGGGAGCACAGATACGCAGTATTTT
TRBJ2-7	TRBV7-9	TRBD1	16	.	CASSALLTGSPYEQYF	TGTGCCAGCAGCGCGTTACTGACAGGGAGCCCCTACGAGCAGTACTTC
TRBJ2-3	TRBV2	.	13	.	CASSEAGRARQYF	TGTGCCAGCAGTGAAGCGGGTCGCGCTAGGCAGTATTTT
TRBJ1-2	TRBV5-5	.	15	.	CASSQLGDPNYGYTF	TGTGCCAGCAGCCAACTGGGGGATCCGAACTATGGCTACACCTTC
TRBJ2-7	TRBV5-6	.	13	.	CASSLKSPYEQYF	TGTGCCAGCAGCTTGAAGAGCCCCTACGAGCAGTACTTC
TRBJ2-1	TRBV4-1	TRBD2	18	.	CASSQVPSGVSSYNEQFF	TGCGCCAGCAGCCAAGTGCCTAGCGGGGTAAGCTCCTACAATGAGCAGTTCTTC
TRBJ2-3	TRBV4-2	TRBD2	16	.	CASSSWGGVNTDTQYF	TGTGCCAGCAGCAGCTGGGGGGGGGTGAACACAGATACGCAGTATTTT
TRBJ2-1	TRBV13	.	13	.	CASSPTVAGEQFF	TGTGCCAGCAGCCCGACGGTAGCCGGTGAGCAGTTCTTC
TRBJ2-3	TRBV18	TRBD1	15	.	CASSSNRGRVDTQYF	TGTGCCAGCTCATCGAACAGGGGGCGCGTAGATACGCAGTATTTT
TRBJ2-7	TRBV11-2	.	14	.	CASSLGQESYEQYF	TGTGCCAGCAGCTTAGGCCAGGAGTCCTACGAGCAGTACTTC
TRBJ2-7	TRBV4-3	.	13	.	CASSQYFGDEQYF	TGCGCCAGCAGCCAGTATTTCGGGGACGAGCAGTACTTC
TRBJ1-2	TRBV19	.	14	.	CASSSPWGAEGYTF	TGTGCCAGTAGTTCCCCTTGGGGGGCAGAGGGCTACACCTTC
TRBJ2-6	TRBV7-9	.	15	once	CATTRGVSGANVLTF	TGTGCCACCACCCGTGGGGTCTCTGGGGCCAACGTCCTGACTTTC
TRBJ1-2	TRBV3-1/TRBV3-2	TRBD1	16	.	CASSQFRTGLNYGYTF	TGTGCCAGCAGCCAGTTCAGGACAGGGCTCAACTATGGCTACACCTTC
TRBJ2-1	TRBV5-4	.	15	once	CASFSRGGVANEQFF	TGTGCCAGCTTTAGCCGAGGGGGGGTTGCGAATGAGCAGTTCTTC
TRBJ2-3	TRBV4-3	.	17	.	CASSQDMKGAGTDTQYF	TGCGCCAGCAGCCAAGACATGAAAGGGGCGGGTACAGATACGCAGTATTTT
TRBJ2-7	TRBV11-2	.	12	.	CASSLGFYEQYF	TGTGCCAGCAGCTTAGGGTTTTACGAGCAGTACTTC
TRBJ1-2	TRBV16	.	13	.	CASSQSWGDGYTF	TGTGCCAGCAGCCAATCTTGGGGAGATGGCTACACCTTC
TRBJ1-5	TRBV10-3	.	14	.	CAISESGGRQPQHF	TGTGCCATCAGTGAGTCGGGAGGGCGTCAGCCCCAGCATTTT
TRBJ2-5	TRBV3-1/TRBV3-2	TRBD1	12	.	CASSPQGETQYF	TGTGCCAGCAGCCCACAGGGGGAGACCCAGTACTTC
TRBJ1-2	TRBV11-2	TRBD1	13	.	CASSPDRAYGYTF	TGTGCCAGCAGTCCAGACAGGGCTTATGGCTACACCTTC
TRBJ2-1	TRBV15	TRBD2	14	.	CATSLTSGESEQFF	TGTGCCACCAGCCTAACTAGCGGGGAAAGTGAGCAGTTCTTC
TRBJ2-1	TRBV29-1	.	14	.	CSVIAGSSYNEQFF	TGCAGCGTCATCGCTGGGAGCTCCTACAATGAGCAGTTCTTC
TRBJ2-1	TRBV6-2/TRBV6-3	.	13	once	CASSPSRYNEQFF	TGTGCCAGCAGCCCCAGTCGGTACAATGAGCAGTTCTTC
TRBJ1-2	TRBV9	.	12	.	CASSASGGYHAF	TGTGCCAGCAGCGCCTCCGGGGGCTACCATGCCTTC
TRBJ2-3	TRBV9	TRBD2	15	.	CASSVGTSGVYTQYF	TGTGCCAGCAGCGTAGGAACTAGCGGGGTTTATACGCAGTATTTT
TRBJ2-5	TRBV19	TRBD1	15	.	CASSSDREGGETQYF	TGTGCCAGTAGTTCCGACAGGGAAGGAGGAGAGACCCAGTACTTC
TRBJ2-1	TRBV19	.	16	once	CASSRYRLDLRNEQFF	TGTGCCAGTAGTAGGTATCGTCTAGATCTCAGGAATGAGCAGTTCTTC
TRBJ1-6	TRBV27	TRBD1	15	.	CASSVGQGTNSPLHF	TGTGCCAGCAGTGTCGGACAGGGGACGAATTCACCCCTCCACTTT
TRBJ1-5	TRBV19	TRBD1	14	.	CASSTDRVFQPQHF	TGTGCCAGTAGTACAGACAGGGTGTTTCAGCCCCAGCATTTT
TRBJ2-7	TRBV7-9	.	12	.	CASSARGVWQYF	TGTGCCAGCAGCGCCCGGGGAGTTTGGCAGTACTTC
TRBJ2-1	TRBV6-5	.	13	.	CASSLRQAGEQFF	TGTGCCAGCAGTTTAAGGCAGGCCGGTGAGCAGTTCTTC
TRBJ2-7	TRBV10-3	TRBD2	15	once	CAIISQTSGLYEQYF	TGTGCCATCATATCTCAGACTAGCGGACTCTACGAGCAGTACTTC
TRBJ2-7	TRBV27	.	13	.	CASSFQNAGGQYF	TGTGCCAGCAGTTTTCAGAATGCGGGCGGCCAATACTTC
TRBJ2-5	TRBV9	TRBD2	13	once	CASSPLAAETQYF	TGTGCCAGCAGCCCCCTAGCGGCGGAGACCCAGTACTTC
TRBJ2-7	TRBV7-9	.	13	.	CASSGQTTYEQYF	TGTGCCAGCAGCGGACAGACTACCTACGAGCAGTACTTC
TRBJ2-6	TRBV2	.	15	.	CASRKTVSGANVLTF	TGTGCCAGCAGGAAGACGGTCTCTGGGGCCAACGTCCTGACTTTC